A selection of T cell receptor beta chains follows, all from one sample in a study of OX40 agonist ivuxolimab in advanced cancers. Clones were sequenced by immunoSEQ multiplex PCR, and TCRdb holds only the in-frame ones, with some missing. Found here are about 76,000 clones, 65% to 90% of them singletons; the top ten hold under 3.5%. The sequencing used CD4+ or CD8+ T cells sorted from blood, collected in a trial of the OX40 agonist ivuxolimab. These receptors came from an adult with an advanced solid tumor such as melanoma, head and neck, liver or kidney cancer. Both conserved end residues are part of each CDR3. The order of the fields is D gene, clone size, J gene, V gene, CDR3 protein. The D gene is left open where the match is weak. Only part of the rows carry a size: once, few, many, or a class if the clone is expanded.

>TRBD2|-|TRBJ2-5|TRBV5-1
CASKREGETQYF
>-|-|TRBJ2-1|TRBV11-3
CATSQPGRSYNEQFF
>-|-|TRBJ1-2|TRBV7-9
CASSLAHSYGYTF
>-|-|TRBJ2-3|TRBV29-1
CSVERDTDAQYF
>-|-|TRBJ2-3|TRBV5-5
CASSLDKRSTDTQYF
>-|-|TRBJ1-1|TRBV11-3
CASGRSGMNTEAFF
>TRBD2|-|TRBJ2-2|TRBV29-1
CSVEDAAAGAPGELFF
>-|-|TRBJ1-2|TRBV18
CASSPPAGEGYGYTF
>-|-|TRBJ2-3|TRBV6-6
CASKTRRDTQYF
>-|-|TRBJ1-2|TRBV27
CASTRGGQASNYGYTF
>-|-|TRBJ2-1|TRBV9
CASSTGSSDGNEQFF
>TRBD1|-|TRBJ1-5|TRBV7-6
CASSPRDSGNQPQHF
>-|once|TRBJ1-1|TRBV6-5
CASRTRPNTEAFF
>-|-|TRBJ1-5|TRBV10-3
CAIAQGDQPQHF
>TRBD1|-|TRBJ1-3|TRBV19
CASSEQGRTRNTIYF
>TRBD2|-|TRBJ2-5|TRBV18
CASSPGLAVQETQYF
>TRBD2|once|TRBJ2-3|TRBV7-2
CASSPLAADGTQYF
>-|-|TRBJ2-5|TRBV7-8
CASSLVYSAETQYF
>-|many|TRBJ1-1|TRBV6-4
CASSKDSNTEAFF
>TRBD1|-|TRBJ1-2|TRBV2
CASSEHEGGRTYNGYTF
>TRBD1|once|TRBJ2-2|TRBV12-5
CASGLLQGTGWAGELFF
>TRBD1|-|TRBJ2-1|TRBV9
CASSAPGTGGNEQFF
>-|-|TRBJ2-7|TRBV16
CASSHLHLLGNEQYF
>TRBD1|once|TRBJ1-6|TRBV7-9
CASSTFWTGPNSPLHF
>TRBD2|-|TRBJ2-2|TRBV2
CASGGGANTGELFF
>-|-|TRBJ2-2|TRBV18
CASSPLTGASTGELFF
>-|-|TRBJ2-4|TRBV5-1
CASSSEFWEAKNIQYF
>-|-|TRBJ1-6|TRBV5-6
CASSLLRENSPLHF
>TRBD2|-|TRBJ2-3|TRBV4-3
CASSQDPSGSPDTQYF
>-|-|TRBJ1-5|TRBV5-1
CASSFDRAQGGGGNHSNQPQHF
>TRBD1|-|TRBJ1-5|TRBV30
CAWEGGQGRLSNQPQHF
>-|-|TRBJ1-6|TRBV28
CASSHNSPLHF
>TRBD1|-|TRBJ2-7|TRBV7-2
CASSFLQGVGEQYF
>-|few|TRBJ1-2|TRBV6-6
CASSYTPIGYGYTF
>-|-|TRBJ1-1|TRBV5-5
CASTRERRLSATEAFF
>-|once|TRBJ1-5|TRBV9
CASSVARGGPQHF
>TRBD1|once|TRBJ1-2|TRBV4-2
CASSQDRGQGWGGYTF
>-|-|TRBJ2-7|TRBV5-1
CASSPVPYEQYF
>-|-|TRBJ1-2|TRBV6-1
CASRSQGGYTF
>-|once|TRBJ1-5|TRBV14
CASSQGGEPQHF